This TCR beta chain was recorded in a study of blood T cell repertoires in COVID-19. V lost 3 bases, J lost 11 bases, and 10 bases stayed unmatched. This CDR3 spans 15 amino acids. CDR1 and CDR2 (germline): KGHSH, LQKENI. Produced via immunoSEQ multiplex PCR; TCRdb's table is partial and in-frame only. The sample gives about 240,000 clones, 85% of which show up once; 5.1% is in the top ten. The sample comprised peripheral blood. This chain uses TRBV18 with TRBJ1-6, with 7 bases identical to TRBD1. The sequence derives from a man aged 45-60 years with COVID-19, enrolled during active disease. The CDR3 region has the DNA TGTGCCAGCTCACCGATGGGACAGTTTCTTCCACCCCTCCACTTT. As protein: CASSPMGQFLPPLHF. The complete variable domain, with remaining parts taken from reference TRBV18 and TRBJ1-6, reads NAGVMQNPRHLVRRRGQEARLRCSPMKGHSHVYWYRQLPEEGLKFMVYLQKENIIDESGMPKERFSAEFPKEGPSILRIQQVVRGDSAAYFCASSPMGQFLPPLHFGNGTRLTVT.